A single sample gave rise to the 21 T cell receptor beta chains below, sequenced in a study of shared clonotypes between healthy human individuals. Method: immunoSEQ multiplex PCR; TCRdb's copy keeps in-frame clones and lacks some. The sample includes some 1,100,000 clones, around three quarters of them seen just once. Sequencing input: memory CD4+ T cells from PBMCs. Subset specified: CD45RA-negative fraction. The source is a man in his late teens or twenties in good health. Some clones in this sample may be carry-over from other donors' samples.

V usage is TRBV4-1 and J usage is TRBJ2-3; tentatively, D is TRBD2 (6 bases). This CDR3 region has 14 residues. From germline, CDR1 is MGHRA and CDR2 YSYEKL. Trimming shortened V by 3 bases and J by 6 bases, and 13 bases separated the two germline ends. CDR3: CASSHDEGRDTQYF. In DNA, the CDR3 is TGCGCCAGCAGCCACGACGAGGGGAGGGATACGCAGTATTTT.

The V call is TRBV7-8, the J call TRBJ1-1; D not resolved. The CDR3 extends over 12 amino acids. V lost 4 bases, J lost 4 bases, and 7 bases lay in between. The germline CDR1 and CDR2 sequences are SGHVS and FQNEAQ. CDR3 loop: CASSSGITEAFF. The CDR3 nucleotides are TGTGCCAGCAGCTCCGGGATCACTGAAGCTTTCTTT.

This chain joins TRBV28 and TRBJ1-5; D ambiguous. The CDR3 loop spans 15 amino acids. CDR1 is MDHEN and CDR2 is SYDVKM in the germline V gene. Deletions cut 5 bases from V and 9 bases from J, with 20 bases between. The CDR3 loop reads CASSRTGLVSGPQHF. The CDR3 DNA reads as TGTGCCAGCAGTAGAACCGGGCTCGTTTCGGGGCCCCAGCATTTT.

The chain links TRBV6-6 to TRBJ2-7; D might be TRBD1 (6 bases). V lost 6 bases to trimming and J lost 3 bases, with 6 bases between them. The CDR3 contains 11 residues. Germline CDR1 MNHNY, CDR2 SVGAGI (reference sequence). The CDR3 nucleotides read TGTGCCAGCAGCAGGGGCTACGAGCAGTACTTC. The encoded protein is CASSRGYEQYF.

The V gene is TRBV6-6, the J gene TRBJ1-1; possibly TRBD1 for D (6 bases). The CDR3 extends over 13 amino acids. Germline-derived CDR1 and CDR2 are MNHNY and SVGAGI (reference sequence). V lost 5 bases and J 6 bases, leaving 13 bases between the germline ends. The CDR3: CASSRGTSPEAFF. CDR3 nucleotides: TGTGCCAGCAGTAGAGGGACATCCCCTGAAGCTTTCTTT.

Of note for this clone: This sample includes further DNA sequences coding for the same CDR3. The chain carries TRBV20-1 and TRBJ2-7, with unresolved D. CDR3 length: 11 amino acids. Germline CDR1 reads DFQATT; CDR2 reads SNEGSKA (reference sequence). The V end lost 3 bases, the J end lost 3 bases, and 6 bases lay between the germline ends. Here the CDR3 DNA reads TGCAGTGCTAGCCCCAGCTACGAGCAGTACTTC. This translates into CSASPSYEQYF.

The chain links TRBV7-3 to TRBJ2-3, with no clear D. V lost 1 base to trimming and J lost 2 bases, with 7 bases between them. Per germline, CDR1 SGHTA and CDR2 FQGTGA. This CDR3 contains 14 residues. CDR3 DNA sequence: TGTGCCAGCAGCTTAAGCCCTACCACAGATACGCAGTATTTT. Its protein product is CASSLSPTTDTQYF.

V gene TRBV6-6 combines with J gene TRBJ1-2; D ambiguous. Germline CDR1 is MNHNY and CDR2 is SVGAGI (reference sequence). This CDR3 is 12 amino acids long. Trimming removed 2 bases from V and 8 bases from J, with 9 bases in between. Here the CDR3 reads CASSYGSTGYTF. The CDR3, as DNA: TGTGCCAGCAGTTACGGGTCTACGGGCTACACCTTC.

Concerning this clone: Other DNA sequences within the sample encode an identical CDR3. The chain carries TRBV9 and TRBJ1-1; D is perhaps TRBD1 (6 bases). The CDR3 has 14 amino acids. Germline V gives CDR1 SGDLS, CDR2 YYNGEE. Trimming stripped 3 bases from V and 1 base from J, with 10 bases between. The DNA for the CDR3 is TGTGCCAGCAGCGCGTCGACAGGGAACACTGAAGCTTTCTTT. Encoded protein: CASSASTGNTEAFF.

The table lists this clone with many counts. The gene calls are TRBV19 and TRBJ1-2; 9 bases match TRBD1. V was pared by 3 bases and J by 2 bases, with 4 bases of the junction left unmatched. This CDR3 region has 15 residues. Germline V gene lookup returns CDR1 LNHDA and CDR2 SQIVND (reference sequence). The CDR3 DNA is TGTGCCAGTAGTATCGGGACAGGGAGGAACTATGGCTACACCTTC. This codes for CASSIGTGRNYGYTF.

V usage is TRBV4-2 and J usage is TRBJ1-1; no firm D call. The germline gives CDR1 LGHNA, CDR2 YNFKEQ. This CDR3 comprises 15 residues. Trimming removed 1 base at V and 0 bases at J, with 9 bases between. The CDR3 reads CASSQAERVNTEAFF. Here the CDR3 DNA reads TGTGCCAGCAGCCAAGCGGAGCGGGTGAACACTGAAGCTTTCTTT.

The DNA of the CDR3 is TGTGCCAGCAGTAGCGGGACTAGCAGGGTCCAGGGGGAGCAGTTCTTC. It encodes CASSSGTSRVQGEQFF. The chain recombines TRBV6-4 with TRBJ2-1, with 9 bases aligning to TRBD2. Germline V gene sequence: CDR1 MRHNA, CDR2 SNTAGT. The trim removed 5 bases at V and 10 bases at J, leaving 15 bases unmatched. CDR3 length: 16 amino acids.

About this clone itself: The sample holds other DNA sequences that translate to the same CDR3. The chain recombines TRBV5-1 with TRBJ2-3; the D is unclear. V lost 0 bases and J lost 6, with 8 bases in between. Germline V CDR1 and CDR2: SGHRS, YFSETQ. CDR3 size: 13 residues. The CDR3 DNA reads as TGCGCCAGCAGCTTGGTTCCTGGGGATACGCAGTATTTT. Translation gives CASSLVPGDTQYF.

CDR3 coding DNA: TGTGCCAGCAGCCAAGATCCTGGCAGGCGGTGGTATGGCTACACCTTC. Amino acids: CASSQDPGRRWYGYTF. V gene TRBV4-2 combines with J gene TRBJ1-2; D is uncertain. This CDR3 region has 16 residues. V was cut by 0 bases and J by 5 bases, with 16 bases left in between. CDR1 is LGHNA, CDR2 YNFKEQ, per germline.

This clone was detected only once. The gene calls are TRBV5-4 and TRBJ2-7; unclear D gene. CDR3 size: 15 residues. Germline CDR1 reads SGHNT; CDR2 reads YYREEE (reference sequence). V was shortened by 4 bases and J by 2 bases, with 16 bases between the two germline ends. The CDR3 region is CASSPRPVTAYEQYF. The CDR3 DNA is TGTGCCAGCAGCCCCCGCCCCGTCACAGCCTACGAGCAGTACTTC.

The J gene is TRBJ2-7, the V gene TRBV21-1; TRBD2, the table's D call, lacks a check against the DNA. TRBV21-1 is assigned pseudogene status. The CDR3 extends over 18 amino acids. The CDR3 DNA is TGTGCCAGCAGCAATCCCAAGCCCGGGGGTCGAGGGGTTGACGAGCAGTACTTC. Translating it yields CASSNPKPGGRGVDEQYF.

Concerning this clone itself: The junction does not match germline at one end; this may be a read error. The sample has other DNA sequences that encode this CDR3 too. The chain carries TRBV29-1 and TRBJ1-1; 7 bases are a match to TRBD1. CDR3 length equals 13 residues. The germline V gene has CDR1 SQVTM and CDR2 ANQGSEA. The CDR3 spells CSVGQRLGTEAFF. DNA for the CDR3: TGCAGCGTGGGACAGAGACTAGGGACTGAGGCTTTCTTT.

This clone was counted once. The chain has TRBV18 and TRBJ2-1; the match to TRBD2 covers 8 bases. J lost 2 bases, V lost 0 bases, and 0 bases had no gene match. The CDR3 consists of 15 residues. Germline values: CDR1 KGHSH, CDR2 LQKENI. The CDR3 nucleotides are TGTGCCAGCTCACCACCGGGACTAGCCTACAATGAGCAGTTCTTC. It specifies CASSPPGLAYNEQFF.

The rearrangement links TRBV6-5 to TRBJ2-7; D is unclear. The CDR3 spans 15 residues. Per the germline V gene, CDR1 is MNHEY and CDR2 is SVGAGI. Deletions cut 0 bases from V and 0 bases from J, with 9 bases between. CDR3 DNA: TGTGCCAGCAGTTACTCCCCTGCGCGCTCCTACGAGCAGTACTTC. Its protein product is CASSYSPARSYEQYF.

The chain carries TRBV4-2 and TRBJ2-1, with TRBD2 matching 8 bases. Trimming took 3 bases from V and 0 from J; bases not matched to a gene: 10. Germline CDR1 is LGHNA and CDR2 is YNFKEQ. The CDR3 covers 18 residues. This CDR3 is CASSQMTESGSSYNEQFF. The CDR3 DNA sequence: TGTGCCAGCAGCCAGATGACTGAAAGCGGGAGCTCCTACAATGAGCAGTTCTTC.

V gene TRBV18 combines with J gene TRBJ2-1; a possible D gene is TRBD2 (6 bases). The CDR3 is made up of 15 amino acids. Germline CDR1 KGHSH, CDR2 LQKENI. The V and J ends lost 3 bases and 6 bases respectively, with 15 bases between them. The chain's CDR3 is CASSPGVAEFNEQFF. The CDR3 bases are TGTGCCAGCTCACCCGGGGTAGCGGAATTCAATGAGCAGTTCTTC.